The T cell receptor (beta chain) under discussion was sequenced for a study of neoadjuvant nivolumab and ipilimumab in lung cancer. The study, taken as a whole, reports: Only two of four nivolumab-treated tumors gained richness and clonality by surgery.

Produced via immunoSEQ multiplex PCR; TCRdb's table is partial and in-frame only. The sample contains some 9,700 clones, approximately 80% of which appear only once. This CDR3 has 18 residues. With 0 bases removed from V and 1 base from J, the gap between germline ends came to 18 bases. The germline V gene has CDR1 LNHNV and CDR2 YYDKDF (reference sequence). A remark on this clone: The antigen remains unidentified.

This sequence was found in an adult with non-small cell lung cancer. Some clones in this sample may be carry-over from other donors' samples. Specimen: tumor tissue, collected after neoadjuvant nivolumab, alone or with ipilimumab, at or shortly before surgery. This chain connects TRBV15 to TRBJ1-2; tentatively, D is TRBD1 (5 bases). CDR3: CATSRDVVGKDSNYGYTF. In DNA form, the CDR3 reads TGTGCCACCAGCAGAGATGTAGTCGGGAAAGACAGTAACTATGGCTACACCTTC. Complete variable domain (other parts from reference TRBV15 and TRBJ1-2): DAMVIQNPRYQVTQFGKPVTLSCSQTLNHNVMYWYQQKSSQAPKLLFHYYDKDFNNEADTPDNFQSRRPNTSFCFLDIRSPGLGDTAMYLCATSRDVVGKDSNYGYTFGSGTRLTVV.